One and the same sample provided the 5 T cell receptor beta chains below, sequenced in a study of beta chain features in type 1 diabetes. The sequenced template was cDNA made from the entire isolated RNA. Generated by immunoSEQ multiplex PCR, the TCRdb table keeps only in-frame clones and is missing some. Among 20,000 to 30,000 clones, roughly 69% were seen once, and the ten largest hold around 4%. The study's findings and limits: Patients with Type 1 diabetes showed moderately but significantly shorter TCRB CDR3s in all four CD4+ subsets.

For these receptors, no antigen is known. Sequencing was performed on Tregs from blood. Receptor source: a man aged 18 to 29 with type 1 diabetes.

The chain employs TRBV9 and TRBJ2-3, with 8 bases aligning to TRBD2. Germline V gene sequence: CDR1 SGDLS, CDR2 YYNGEE. The CDR3 totals 13 residues. The V and J ends lost 2 bases and 11 bases, in that order; junction bases with no gene match: 7. This CDR3 is CASSVGLAGGQYF. The CDR3 DNA follows: TGTGCCAGCAGCGTGGGGCTGGCGGGAGGGCAGTATTTT.

Only a few counts were recorded for this clone. The chain links TRBV14 to TRBJ1-1, with D possibly TRBD1 on 5 matching bases. Deletions cut 1 base from V and 4 bases from J, with 7 bases between. The CDR3 runs to 13 residues. The V gene's germline CDR1 is SGHDN and CDR2 FVKESK. CDR3 in DNA: TGTGCCAGCAGCCAAGGGACAAGCACTGAAGCTTTCTTT. Protein sequence: CASSQGTSTEAFF.

In its sample, this clone was seen once. The chain has TRBV6-5 and TRBJ2-7, with TRBD1 matching 7 bases. The V gene end was trimmed by 5 bases and the J gene end by 1 base; junction bases not matched to a gene: 5. The CDR3 covers 14 residues. Germline V CDR1 and CDR2: MNHEY, SVGAGI. The CDR3 loop reads CASSAYRGSYEQYF. In DNA form, the CDR3 reads TGTGCCAGCAGTGCGTACAGGGGATCCTACGAGCAGTACTTC.

This clone has a single count. The genes are TRBV18 and TRBJ2-5; D gene ambiguous. Germline CDR1 reads KGHSH; CDR2 reads LQKENI. The germline V and J ends were trimmed by 3 bases and 4 bases, with 3 bases remaining between them. The CDR3 length is 11 residues. CDR3 DNA sequence: TGTGCCAGCTCACCGAGAGAGACCCAGTACTTC. It yields the protein CASSPRETQYF.

The chain links TRBV2 to TRBJ1-2; 8 bases are shared with TRBD1. Per germline, CDR1 SNHLY and CDR2 FYNNEI. The CDR3 has 14 residues. Unmatched junction bases numbered 10, after V lost 5 bases and J lost 8 bases. CDR3 in amino acids: CASSRQGTWRGYTF. In DNA, the CDR3 is TGTGCCAGCAGTCGACAGGGGACCTGGAGGGGCTACACCTTC.